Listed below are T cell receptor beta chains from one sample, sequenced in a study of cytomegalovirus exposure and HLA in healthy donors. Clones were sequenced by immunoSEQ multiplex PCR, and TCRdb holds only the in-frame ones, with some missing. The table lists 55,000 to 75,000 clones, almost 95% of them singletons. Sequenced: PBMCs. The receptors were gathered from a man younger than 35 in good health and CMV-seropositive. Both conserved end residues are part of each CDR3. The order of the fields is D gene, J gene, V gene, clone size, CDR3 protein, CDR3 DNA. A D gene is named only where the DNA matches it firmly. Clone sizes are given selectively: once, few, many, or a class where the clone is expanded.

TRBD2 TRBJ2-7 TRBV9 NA CASSVSGTSDYEQYF TGTGCCAGCAGCGTATCCGGGACTAGCGACTACGAGCAGTACTTC
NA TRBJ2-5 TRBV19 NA CASSDFGGETQYF TGTGCCAGTAGTGACTTCGGTGGGGAGACCCAGTACTTC
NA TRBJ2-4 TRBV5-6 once CASSFSLQGLAKNIQYF TGTGCCAGCAGCTTTAGCTTACAGGGCCTAGCCAAAAACATTCAGTACTTC
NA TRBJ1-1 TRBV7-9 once CASSLSPTKGTEAFF TGTGCCAGCAGCTTAAGTCCTACAAAGGGGACTGAAGCTTTCTTT
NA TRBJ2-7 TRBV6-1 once CASKTGTTYEQYF TGTGCCAGCAAAACAGGGACCACCTACGAGCAGTACTTC
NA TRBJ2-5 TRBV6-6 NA CASSYWDRAGTQYF TGTGCCAGCAGTTACTGGGACAGAGCGGGGACCCAGTACTTC
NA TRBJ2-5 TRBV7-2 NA CASGLGGAQETQYF TGTGCCAGTGGACTGGGGGGGGCCCAAGAGACCCAGTACTTC
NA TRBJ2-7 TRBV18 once CASFAGVGEQYF TGTGCCAGCTTCGCAGGTGTGGGCGAGCAGTACTTC
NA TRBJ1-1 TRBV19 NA CASSIALEAFF TGTGCCAGTAGTATAGCCCTGGAAGCTTTCTTT
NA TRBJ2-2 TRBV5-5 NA CASSFLQGYTGELFF TGTGCCAGCAGCTTCTTACAGGGATACACCGGGGAGCTGTTTTTT
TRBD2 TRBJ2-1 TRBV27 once CASSSVRTSGSLQFF TGTGCCAGCAGTTCCGTTCGGACTAGCGGGAGTTTGCAGTTCTTC
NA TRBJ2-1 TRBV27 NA CASSLAGRNEQFF TGTGCCAGCAGTTTGGCGGGGCGGAATGAGCAGTTCTTC
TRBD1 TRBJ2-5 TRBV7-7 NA CASSFDTGGQETQYF TGTGCTAGCAGCTTTGACACAGGGGGCCAAGAGACCCAGTACTTC
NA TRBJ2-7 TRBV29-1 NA CSVVPREGAYEQYF TGCAGCGTAGTACCCAGGGAGGGGGCCTACGAGCAGTACTTC
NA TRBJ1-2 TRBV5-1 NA CASSLDVGNYGYTF TGCGCCAGCAGCTTGGATGTGGGCAACTATGGCTACACCTTC
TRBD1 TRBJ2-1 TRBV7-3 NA CASSLRGTGGYDEQFF TGTGCCAGCAGCTTAAGAGGGACAGGGGGTTATGATGAGCAGTTCTTC
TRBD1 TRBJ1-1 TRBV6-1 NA CASSERTGAGNTEAFF TGTGCCAGCAGTGAAAGAACAGGGGCAGGGAACACTGAAGCTTTCTTT
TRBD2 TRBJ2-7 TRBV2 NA CASSGLAGGLAEQYF TGTGCCAGCAGCGGACTAGCGGGAGGACTAGCCGAGCAGTACTTC
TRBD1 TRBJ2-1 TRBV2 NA CACRGQGEYSEQFF TGTGCCTGCCGGGGACAGGGGGAGTATAGTGAGCAGTTCTTC
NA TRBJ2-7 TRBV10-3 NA CAISESDSSYEQYF TGTGCCATCAGTGAGTCGGACAGCTCCTACGAGCAGTACTTC
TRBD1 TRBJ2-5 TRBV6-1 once CASSRDRGQETQYF TGTGCCAGCAGCCGGGACAGGGGGCAAGAGACCCAGTACTTC
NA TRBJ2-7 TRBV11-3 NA CASSPGTKDSDEQYF TGTGCCAGCAGCCCAGGGACAAAGGACTCGGACGAGCAGTACTTC
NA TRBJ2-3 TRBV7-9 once CASSLEAKDTQYF TGTGCCAGCAGCTTAGAAGCAAAAGATACGCAGTATTTT
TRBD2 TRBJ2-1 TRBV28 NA CASRNGLANNEQFF TGTGCCAGCAGGAATGGACTAGCGAACAATGAGCAGTTCTTC
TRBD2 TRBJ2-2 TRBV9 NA CASSRGDTGELFF TGTGCCAGCAGCCGGGGGGACACCGGGGAGCTGTTTTTT
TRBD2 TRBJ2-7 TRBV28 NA CASSKLAGANPYEQYF TGTGCCAGCAGTAAATTAGCGGGAGCCAACCCCTACGAGCAGTACTTC
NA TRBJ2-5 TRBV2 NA CASSDIEETQYF TGTGCCAGCAGTGATATCGAGGAGACCCAGTACTTC
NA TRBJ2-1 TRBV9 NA CASSVGMAPYNEQFF TGTGCCAGCAGCGTAGGTATGGCCCCCTACAATGAGCAGTTCTTC
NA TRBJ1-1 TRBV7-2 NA CASSLGGGVTEAFF TGTGCCAGCAGCTTGGGGGGAGGGGTCACTGAAGCTTTCTTT
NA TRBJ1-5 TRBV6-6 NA CASSPPTEAQPQHF TGTGCCAGCAGCCCCCCGACGGAGGCTCAGCCCCAGCATTTT
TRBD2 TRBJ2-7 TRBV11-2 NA CASSSPGVAGYEQYF TGTGCCAGCAGCTCGCCGGGAGTAGCGGGATACGAGCAGTACTTC
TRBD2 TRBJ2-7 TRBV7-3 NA CASSPLSSGGSYEQYF TGTGCCAGCAGCCCCCTGAGTAGCGGGGGATCCTACGAGCAGTACTTC
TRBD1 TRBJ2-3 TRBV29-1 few CSVAGTGTDTQYF TGCAGCGTTGCCGGGACAGGCACAGATACGCAGTATTTT
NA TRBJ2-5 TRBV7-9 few CASSPTGRQETQYF TGTGCCAGCAGCCCAACAGGCAGACAAGAGACCCAGTACTTC
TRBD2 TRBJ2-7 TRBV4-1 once CASSQDPTSGRHEQYF TGCGCCAGCAGCCAAGATCCGACTAGCGGGAGACACGAGCAGTACTTC
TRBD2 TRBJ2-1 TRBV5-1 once CASSSSGSSYNEQFF TGCGCCAGCAGTAGCAGCGGGAGCTCCTACAATGAGCAGTTCTTC
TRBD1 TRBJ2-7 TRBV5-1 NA CASSRPGQGLYEQYF TGCGCCAGCAGCCGTCCGGGACAGGGCCTTTACGAGCAGTACTTC
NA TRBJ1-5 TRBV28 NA CASYRHGTPNSNQPQHF TGTGCCAGCTATCGACACGGGACACCCAACAGCAATCAGCCCCAGCATTTT
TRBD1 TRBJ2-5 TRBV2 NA CASSANRGLQETQYF TGTGCCAGCAGTGCTAACAGGGGGCTGCAAGAGACCCAGTACTTC
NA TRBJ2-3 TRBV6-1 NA CASSDPGEGTDTQYF TGTGCCAGCAGCGACCCAGGGGAAGGCACAGATACGCAGTATTTT
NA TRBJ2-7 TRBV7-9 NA CASSFSGPGNEQYF TGTGCCAGCAGCTTTTCGGGCCCCGGGAACGAGCAGTACTTC
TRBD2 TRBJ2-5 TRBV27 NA CASRGTSGSLGTQYF TGTGCCAGCAGAGGGACTAGCGGGAGTTTAGGGACCCAGTACTTC
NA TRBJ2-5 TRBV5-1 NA CASSLSLYQETQYF TGCGCCAGCAGCTTGTCACTGTACCAAGAGACCCAGTACTTC
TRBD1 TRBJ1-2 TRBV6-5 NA CASSSEDREDGYTF TGTGCCAGCAGTTCCGAGGACAGGGAGGATGGCTACACCTTC
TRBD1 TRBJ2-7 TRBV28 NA CASRRQGTYEQYF TGTGCCAGCAGGAGACAGGGTACCTACGAGCAGTACTTC
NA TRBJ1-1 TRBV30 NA CAWSVSAVTFF TGTGCCTGGAGTGTATCAGCGGTGACTTTCTTT
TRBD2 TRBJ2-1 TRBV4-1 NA CASSQVDDPGLAYEQFF TGCGCCAGCAGCCAAGTAGATGATCCGGGACTAGCATATGAGCAGTTCTTC
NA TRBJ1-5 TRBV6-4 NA CASSLTGGSNQPQHF TGTGCCAGCAGCCTGACAGGAGGCAGCAATCAGCCCCAGCATTTT
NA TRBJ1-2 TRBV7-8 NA CASSLQGTGYTF TGTGCCAGCAGCTTGCAGGGGACGGGCTACACCTTC